What follows is one T cell receptor beta chain and its context. Its antigen is unidentified. Produced via immunoSEQ multiplex PCR; TCRdb's table is partial and in-frame only. This table has 560,000 or so clones, 90% to 97% appearing once. This sample stems from a study of shared clonotypes between healthy human individuals. Study-wide findings and caveats: It was expected that sequencing depth would affect clonotype sharing among donors. Larger richness was generally estimated for naive than memory subsets.

V was clipped by 4 bases and J by 3 bases; unmatched bases: 11. Germline values: CDR1 MDHEN, CDR2 SYDVKM. CDR3 length: 16 amino acids. Terminally differentiated effector memory CD45RA+ cells were excluded by CCR7 positive selection of CD45RO-negative cells. The sample was naive CD8+ T cells sorted from blood. This chain uses TRBV28 with TRBJ2-7; TRBD2 matches at 8 bases. The TCR originated in a woman aged 25 to 39 in good health. CDR3 in amino acids: CASSSAPGLVRYEQYF. As DNA, the CDR3 is TGTGCCAGCAGTTCTGCCCCGGGACTAGTTCGCTACGAGCAGTACTTC. The full variable domain, rest sourced from reference TRBV28 and TRBJ2-7, is DVKVTQSSRYLVKRTGEKVFLECVQDMDHENMFWYRQDPGLGLRLIYFSYDVKMKEKGDIPEGYSVSREKKERFSLILESASTNQTSMYLCASSSAPGLVRYEQYFGPGTRLTVT.